The source of this T cell receptor beta chain is a study of T cell repertoires in cytomegalovirus infection. This CDR3 spans 18 amino acids. Germline assignment: CDR1 SSHAT and CDR2 FNYEAQ (reference sequence). MiXCR, applied by TCRdb to the reads, yields one record per CDR3 protein. Here the sample spans roughly 160,000 distinct CDR3 sequences, less than 25% being singletons. Notes on this clonotype: Its target is not known. The junction differs from germline at one of its ends, possibly a read error.

Overall study results and limits: Based on cumulative public TCR beta family frequency, carriers of CMV plus the relevant HLA were identified.

The chain carries TRBV7-7 and TRBJ2-1; TRBD2 agrees at 7 bases. The sequences come from CD8+ T cells from cultured PBMCs, collected from culture after CMV antigen stimulation. This TCR derives from a human donor in good health (CMV status not recorded). Some clones in this sample may be carry-over from other donors' samples. The CDR3 region is CASSLVAGRLADYNEQFF. The CDR3 nucleotides are TGTGCTAGCAGCTTAGTTGCCGGTAGGCTAGCGGATTACAATGAGCAGTTCTTC.